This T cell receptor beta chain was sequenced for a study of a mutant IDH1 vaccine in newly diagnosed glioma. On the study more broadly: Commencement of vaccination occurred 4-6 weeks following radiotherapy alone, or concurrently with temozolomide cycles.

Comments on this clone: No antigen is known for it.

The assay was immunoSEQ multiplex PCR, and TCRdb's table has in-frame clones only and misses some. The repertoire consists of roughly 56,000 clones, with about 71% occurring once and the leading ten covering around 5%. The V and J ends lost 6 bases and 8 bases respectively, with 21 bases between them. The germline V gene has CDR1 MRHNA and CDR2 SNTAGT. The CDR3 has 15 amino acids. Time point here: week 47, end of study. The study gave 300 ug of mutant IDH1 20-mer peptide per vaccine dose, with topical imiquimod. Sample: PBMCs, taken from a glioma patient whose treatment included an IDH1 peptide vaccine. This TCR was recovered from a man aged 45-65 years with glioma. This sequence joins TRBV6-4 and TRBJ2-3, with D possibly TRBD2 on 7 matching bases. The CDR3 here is CASSASWGGQGTQYF. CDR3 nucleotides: TGTGCCAGCAGCGCCTCATGGGGGGGCCAGGGTACGCAGTATTTT.